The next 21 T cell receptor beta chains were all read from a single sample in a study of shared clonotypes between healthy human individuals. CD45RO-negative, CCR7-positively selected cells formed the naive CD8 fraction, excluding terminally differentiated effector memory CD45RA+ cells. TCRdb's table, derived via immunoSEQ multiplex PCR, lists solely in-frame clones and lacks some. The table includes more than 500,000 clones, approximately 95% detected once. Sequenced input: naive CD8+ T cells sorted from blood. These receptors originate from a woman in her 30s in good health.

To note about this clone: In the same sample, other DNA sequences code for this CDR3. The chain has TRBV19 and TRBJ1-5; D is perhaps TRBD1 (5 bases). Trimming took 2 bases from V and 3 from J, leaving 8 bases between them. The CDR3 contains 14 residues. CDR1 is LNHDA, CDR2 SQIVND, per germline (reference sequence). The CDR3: CASSIRDFNQPQHF. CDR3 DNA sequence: TGTGCCAGTAGTATACGGGACTTCAATCAGCCCCAGCATTTT.

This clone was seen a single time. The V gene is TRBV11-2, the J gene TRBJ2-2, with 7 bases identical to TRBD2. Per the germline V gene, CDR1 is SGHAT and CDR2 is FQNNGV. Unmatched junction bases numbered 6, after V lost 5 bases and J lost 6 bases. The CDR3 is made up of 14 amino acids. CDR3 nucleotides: TGTGCCAGCAGCCTTTTGGCGGGAGCCGGGGAGCTGTTTTTT. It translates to CASSLLAGAGELFF.

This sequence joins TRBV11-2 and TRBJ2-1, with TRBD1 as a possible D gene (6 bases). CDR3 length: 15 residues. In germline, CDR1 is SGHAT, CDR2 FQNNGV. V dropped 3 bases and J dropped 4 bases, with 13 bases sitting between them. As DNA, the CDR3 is TGTGCCAGCAGCTTGAGGGGGACACTTTACAATGAGCAGTTCTTC. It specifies CASSLRGTLYNEQFF.

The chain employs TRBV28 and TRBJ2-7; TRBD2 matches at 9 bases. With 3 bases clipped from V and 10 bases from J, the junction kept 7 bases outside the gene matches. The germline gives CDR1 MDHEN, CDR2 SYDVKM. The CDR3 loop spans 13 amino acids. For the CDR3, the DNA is TGTGCCAGCAGTTTCCGACTAGCGGATATACAGTACTTC. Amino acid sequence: CASSFRLADIQYF.

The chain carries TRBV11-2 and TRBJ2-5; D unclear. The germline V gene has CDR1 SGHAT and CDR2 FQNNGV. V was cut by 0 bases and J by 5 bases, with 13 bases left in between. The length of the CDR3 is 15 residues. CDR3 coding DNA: TGTGCCAGCAGCTTAGACGCGCCCTTAGTCGAGACCCAGTACTTC. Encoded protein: CASSLDAPLVETQYF. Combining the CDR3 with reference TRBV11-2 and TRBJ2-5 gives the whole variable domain EAGVAQSPRYKIIEKRQSVAFWCNPISGHATLYWYQQILGQGPKLLIQFQNNGVVDDSQLPKDRFSAERLKGVDSTLKIQPAKLEDSAVYLCASSLDAPLVETQYFGPGTRLLVL.

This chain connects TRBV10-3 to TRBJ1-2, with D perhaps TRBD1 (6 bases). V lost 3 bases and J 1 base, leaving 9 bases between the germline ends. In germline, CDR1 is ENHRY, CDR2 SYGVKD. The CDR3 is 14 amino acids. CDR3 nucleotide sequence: TGTGCCATCAGTGACACAGGGAGTAACTATGGCTACACCTTC. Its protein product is CAISDTGSNYGYTF.

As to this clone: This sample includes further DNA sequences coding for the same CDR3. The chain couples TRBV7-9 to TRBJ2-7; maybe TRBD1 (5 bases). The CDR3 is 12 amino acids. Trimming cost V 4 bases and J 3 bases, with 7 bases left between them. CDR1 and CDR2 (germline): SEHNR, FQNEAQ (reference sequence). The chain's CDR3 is CASSYDSYEQYF. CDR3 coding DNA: TGTGCCAGCAGCTATGACAGCTACGAGCAGTACTTC.

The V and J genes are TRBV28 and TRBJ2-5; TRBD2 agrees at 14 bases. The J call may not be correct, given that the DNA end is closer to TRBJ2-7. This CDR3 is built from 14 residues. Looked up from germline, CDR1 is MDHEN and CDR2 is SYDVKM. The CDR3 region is CASRQGLAGDEQYF. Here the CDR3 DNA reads TGTGCCAGCAGACAGGGACTAGCGGGAGACGAGCAGTACTTC.

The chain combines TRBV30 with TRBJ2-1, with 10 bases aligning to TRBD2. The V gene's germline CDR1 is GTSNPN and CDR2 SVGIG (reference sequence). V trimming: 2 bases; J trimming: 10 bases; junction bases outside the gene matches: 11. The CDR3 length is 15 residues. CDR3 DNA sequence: TGTGCCTGGAGTTCACTAGCGGGATCCCTCGTGGAGCAGTTCTTC. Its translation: CAWSSLAGSLVEQFF.

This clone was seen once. In DNA form, the CDR3 reads TGTGCCAGCAGCTTAGGCCTGGGGGGAACAGAGACCCAGTACTTC. The encoded protein is CASSLGLGGTETQYF. The genes are TRBV13 and TRBJ2-5; weak D call: TRBD2 (6 bases). The germline gives CDR1 PRHDT, CDR2 FYEKMQ (reference sequence). V lost 0 bases and J 4 bases, leaving 12 bases between the germline ends. This CDR3 spans 15 amino acids.

DNA for the CDR3: TGCGCCAGCGTCAGGCGGGAGGGGGACACTGAAGCTTTCTTT. Amino acid sequence: CASVRREGDTEAFF. The rearrangement links TRBV5-1 to TRBJ1-1; possible D gene TRBD1, 6 bases. The CDR3 totals 14 residues. Trimming pared 7 bases from V and 3 bases from J, leaving 16 bases between. Germline V gene data show CDR1 as SGHRS and CDR2 as YFSETQ.

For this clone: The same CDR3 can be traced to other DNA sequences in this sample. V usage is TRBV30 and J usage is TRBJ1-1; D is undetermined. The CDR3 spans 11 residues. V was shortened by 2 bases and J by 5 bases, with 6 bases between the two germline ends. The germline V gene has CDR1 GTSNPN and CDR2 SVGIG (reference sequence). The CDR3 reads CAWSIGTEAFF. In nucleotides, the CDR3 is TGTGCCTGGAGTATAGGAACTGAAGCTTTCTTT.

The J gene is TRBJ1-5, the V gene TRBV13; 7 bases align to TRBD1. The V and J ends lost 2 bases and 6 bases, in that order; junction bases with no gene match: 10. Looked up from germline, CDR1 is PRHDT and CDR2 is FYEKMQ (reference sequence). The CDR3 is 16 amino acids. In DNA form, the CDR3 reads TGTGCCAGCAGCTTAAGGGGTACAGGGGAGGTTCAGCCCCAGCATTTT. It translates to CASSLRGTGEVQPQHF. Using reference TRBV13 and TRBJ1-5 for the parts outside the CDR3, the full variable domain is AAGVIQSPRHLIKEKRETATLKCYPIPRHDTVYWYQQGPGQDPQFLISFYEKMQSDKGSIPDRFSAQQFSDYHSELNMSSLELGDSALYFCASSLRGTGEVQPQHFGDGTRLSIL.

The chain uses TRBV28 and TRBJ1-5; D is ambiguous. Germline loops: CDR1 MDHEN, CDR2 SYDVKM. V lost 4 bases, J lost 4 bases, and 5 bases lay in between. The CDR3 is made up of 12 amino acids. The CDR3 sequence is CASSSENQPQHF. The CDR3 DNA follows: TGTGCCAGCAGTTCCGAGAATCAGCCCCAGCATTTT.

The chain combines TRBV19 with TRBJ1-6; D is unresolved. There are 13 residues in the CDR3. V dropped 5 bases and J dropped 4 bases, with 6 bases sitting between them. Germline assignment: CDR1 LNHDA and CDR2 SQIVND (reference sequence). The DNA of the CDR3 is TGTGCCAGTAGTCCAGATTATAATTCACCCCTCCACTTT. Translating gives CASSPDYNSPLHF.

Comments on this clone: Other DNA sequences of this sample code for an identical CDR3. The chain's CDR3 is CASSSGWSYEQYF. The CDR3 region has the DNA TGTGCCAGCAGTTCAGGGTGGTCCTACGAGCAGTACTTC. This chain joins TRBV27 and TRBJ2-7; tentative D call: TRBD1 (5 bases). CDR3 size: 13 residues. Germline loops: CDR1 MNHEY, CDR2 SMNVEV (reference sequence). Trimming removed 4 bases from V and 1 base from J, with 8 bases in between.

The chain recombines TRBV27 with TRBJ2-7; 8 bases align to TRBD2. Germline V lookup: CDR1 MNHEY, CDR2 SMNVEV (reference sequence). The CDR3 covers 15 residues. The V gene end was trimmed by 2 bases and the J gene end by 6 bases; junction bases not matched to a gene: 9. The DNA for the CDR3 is TGTGCCAGCAGTTTAACCAGGACTAGCCTGGGCGAGCAGTACTTC. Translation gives CASSLTRTSLGEQYF.

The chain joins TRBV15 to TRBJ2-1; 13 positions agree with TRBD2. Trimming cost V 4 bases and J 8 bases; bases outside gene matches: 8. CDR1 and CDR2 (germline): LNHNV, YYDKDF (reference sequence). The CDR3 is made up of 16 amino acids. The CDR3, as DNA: TGTGCCACCAGCACAACTAGCGGGAGGGCCGTGGATGAGCAGTTCTTC. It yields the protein CATSTTSGRAVDEQFF.

In DNA form, the CDR3 reads TGTGCCTGGGAAGGAGGGTACGAGCAGTACTTC. Its translation: CAWEGGYEQYF. This chain links TRBV30 with TRBJ2-7; tentatively, D is TRBD2 (6 bases). Germline CDR1 GTSNPN, CDR2 SVGIG (reference sequence). V was trimmed by 5 bases and J by 4 bases, leaving 9 bases between them. The CDR3 runs to 11 residues.

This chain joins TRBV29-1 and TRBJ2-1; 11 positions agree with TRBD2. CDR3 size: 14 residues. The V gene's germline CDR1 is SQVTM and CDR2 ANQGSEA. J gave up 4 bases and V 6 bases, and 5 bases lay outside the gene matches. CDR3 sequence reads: CSVIAGGRYNEQFF. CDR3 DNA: TGCAGCGTCATAGCGGGAGGGAGGTACAATGAGCAGTTCTTC.

CDR3 sequence reads: CASSEQGAGTGELFF. The CDR3 nucleotides read TGTGCCAGCAGCGAACAGGGGGCGGGCACCGGGGAGCTGTTTTTT. The chain joins TRBV9 to TRBJ2-2; TRBD1 matches at 9 bases. Germline CDR1 and CDR2: SGDLS and YYNGEE. The CDR3 is 15 amino acids. V lost 3 bases to trimming and J lost 4 bases; unmatched junction nucleotides: 4. The whole variable domain, filled in from reference TRBV9 and TRBJ2-2, reads DSGVTQTPKHLITATGQRVTLRCSPRSGDLSVYWYQQSLDQGLQFLIQYYNGEERAKGNILERFSAQQFPDLHSELNLSSLELGDSALYFCASSEQGAGTGELFFGEGSRLTVL.